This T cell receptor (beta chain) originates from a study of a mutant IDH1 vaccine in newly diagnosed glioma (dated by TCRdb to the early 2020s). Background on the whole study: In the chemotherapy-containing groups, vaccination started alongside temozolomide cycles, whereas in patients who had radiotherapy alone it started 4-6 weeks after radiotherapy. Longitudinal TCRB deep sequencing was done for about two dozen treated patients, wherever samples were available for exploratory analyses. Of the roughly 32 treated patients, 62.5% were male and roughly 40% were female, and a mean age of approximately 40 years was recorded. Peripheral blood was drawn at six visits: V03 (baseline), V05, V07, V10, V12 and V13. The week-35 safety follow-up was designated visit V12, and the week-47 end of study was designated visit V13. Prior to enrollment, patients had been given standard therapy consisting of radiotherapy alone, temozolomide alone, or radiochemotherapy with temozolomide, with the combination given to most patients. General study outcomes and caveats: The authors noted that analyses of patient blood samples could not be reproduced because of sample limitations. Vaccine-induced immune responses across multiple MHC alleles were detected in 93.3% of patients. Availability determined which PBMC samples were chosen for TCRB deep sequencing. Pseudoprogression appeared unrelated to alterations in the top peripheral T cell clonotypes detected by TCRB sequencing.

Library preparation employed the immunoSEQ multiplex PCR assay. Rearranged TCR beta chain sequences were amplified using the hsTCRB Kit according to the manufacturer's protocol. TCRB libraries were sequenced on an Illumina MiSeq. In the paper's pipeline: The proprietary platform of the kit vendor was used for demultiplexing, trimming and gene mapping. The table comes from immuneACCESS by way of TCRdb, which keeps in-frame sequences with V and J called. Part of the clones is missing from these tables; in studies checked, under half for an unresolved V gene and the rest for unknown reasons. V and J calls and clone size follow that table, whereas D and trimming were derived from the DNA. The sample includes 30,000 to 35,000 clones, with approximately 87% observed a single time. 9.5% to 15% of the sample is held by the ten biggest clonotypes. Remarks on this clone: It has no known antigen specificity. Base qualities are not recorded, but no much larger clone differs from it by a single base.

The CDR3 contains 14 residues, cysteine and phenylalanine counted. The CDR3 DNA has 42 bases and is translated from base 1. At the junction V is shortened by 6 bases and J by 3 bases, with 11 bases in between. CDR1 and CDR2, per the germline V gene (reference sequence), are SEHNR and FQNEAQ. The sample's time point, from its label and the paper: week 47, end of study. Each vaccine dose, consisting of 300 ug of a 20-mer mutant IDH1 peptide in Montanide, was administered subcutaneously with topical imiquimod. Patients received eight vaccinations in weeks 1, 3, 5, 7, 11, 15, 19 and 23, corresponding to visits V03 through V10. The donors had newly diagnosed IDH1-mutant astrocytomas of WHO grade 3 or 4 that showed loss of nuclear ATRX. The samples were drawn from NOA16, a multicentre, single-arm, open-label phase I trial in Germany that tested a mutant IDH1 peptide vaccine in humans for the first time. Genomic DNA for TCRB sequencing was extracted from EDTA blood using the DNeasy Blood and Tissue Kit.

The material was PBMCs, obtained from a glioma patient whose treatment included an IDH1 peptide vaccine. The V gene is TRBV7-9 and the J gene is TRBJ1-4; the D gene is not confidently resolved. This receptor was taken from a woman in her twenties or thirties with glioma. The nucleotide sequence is TGTGCCAGCAGTAAGGACCGCTCTAATGAAAAACTGTTTTTT. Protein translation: CASSKDRSNEKLFF. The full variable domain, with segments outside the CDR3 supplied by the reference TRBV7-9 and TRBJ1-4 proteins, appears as DTGVSQNPRHKITKRGQNVTFRCDPISEHNRLYWYRQTLGQGPEFLTYFQNEAQLEKSRLLSDRFSAERPKGSFSTLEIQRTEQGDSAMYLCASSKDRSNEKLFFGSGTQLSVL.